The 7 T cell receptor beta chains presented below share a single source sample, sequenced in a study of T-cell memory formation after mild COVID-19. TCRdb re-called the 5' RACE reads with MiXCR, one entry per CDR3 protein. The sample includes around 250,000 distinct CDR3 sequences, 15% seen only once; the top ten take 2% to 2.5%. The sample comprised PBMCs or a T cell subset sorted from them (not recorded which). These receptors originate from an adult woman who had mild COVID-19 (a few samples of this study predate the infection). Cell type and time point are not known.

This clonotype occurred many times. CDR3 nucleotide sequence: TGCGCCAGCAGCTTGGTGGGAGCGGGAGCAAATGAGCAGTTCTTC. Protein sequence: CASSLVGAGANEQFF. The chain joins TRBV5-1 to TRBJ2-1; 8 bases fit TRBD2. Per germline, CDR1 SGHRS and CDR2 YFSETQ. V trimming: 0 bases; J trimming: 7 bases; junction bases outside the gene matches: 6. This CDR3 is 15 amino acids long.

The chain employs TRBV29-1 and TRBJ2-3, with 8 bases that match TRBD1. The V segment lost 7 bases and the J segment 5 bases; nucleotides outside the gene matches: 8. This CDR3 is 13 amino acids long. Germline V lookup: CDR1 SQVTM, CDR2 ANQGSEA. The CDR3 DNA sequence: TGCAGCGCTGACAGGGGAGCGGTAGATACGCAGTATTTT. Its protein product is CSADRGAVDTQYF.

The J gene is TRBJ1-1, the V gene TRBV20-1; no clear D gene. Germline CDR1 is DFQATT and CDR2 is SNEGSKA (reference sequence). The V and J ends lost 0 bases and 5 bases respectively, with 7 bases between them. CDR3 size: 12 residues. CDR3 in amino acids: CSARDGQTEAFF. In DNA form, the CDR3 reads TGCAGTGCTAGAGATGGGCAGACTGAAGCTTTCTTT.

The chain is built from TRBV6-4 and TRBJ2-7; the match to TRBD2 covers 14 bases. Unmatched junction bases numbered 13, after V lost 6 bases and J lost 3 bases. CDR1 and CDR2 (germline): MRHNA, SNTAGT. This CDR3 is built from 18 residues. CDR3 nucleotides: TGTGCCAGCAGCCCTCGACTAGCGGGAGGGAAATTACGCTACGAGCAGTACTTC. Its translation is CASSPRLAGGKLRYEQYF.

This clonotype came up many times. The V gene is TRBV14, the J gene TRBJ2-1; D is tentatively TRBD1 or TRBD2 (5 bases each). Trimming removed 4 bases from V and 10 bases from J, with 17 bases in between. The CDR3 length is 14 residues. CDR1 is SGHDN, CDR2 FVKESK, per germline. CDR3 protein: CASSLRGSRPEQFF. The CDR3 DNA is TGTGCCAGCAGCCTTCGGGGCAGTCGGCCCGAGCAGTTCTTC.

The CDR3 loop reads CASSGYRGNNSPLHF. CDR3 in DNA: TGTGCCAGCAGTGGGTACAGGGGGAATAATTCACCCCTCCACTTT. The rearrangement uses TRBV2 and TRBJ1-6; 8 bases are a match to TRBD1. The V gene end was trimmed by 4 bases and the J gene end by 5 bases; junction bases not matched to a gene: 4. CDR3 size: 15 residues. Germline values: CDR1 SNHLY, CDR2 FYNNEI.

The chain recombines TRBV7-3 with TRBJ2-2; weak D call: TRBD1 (6 bases). V was trimmed by 4 bases and J by 8 bases, leaving 23 bases between them. Germline V gives CDR1 SGHTA, CDR2 FQGTGA. CDR3 length: 17 residues. CDR3 bases: TGTGCCAGCAGCTCCGCCACCCCCGGGACATCTTTGGGGGAGCTGTTTTTT. It translates to CASSSATPGTSLGELFF.